The subject of this entry is one TCR beta chain. The antigen remains unidentified. This entry is derived from a study of cytomegalovirus exposure and HLA in healthy donors. 13 Jbeta primers and 60 Vbeta primers were used for the PCR. Measured with immunoSEQ multiplex PCR; TCRdb has only the in-frame clones, and not every one. The sample carries about 80,000 clones, around 60% recorded once. General study points: After further analysis at a later stage, 16,951 TCR beta sequences were associated with HLA alleles at 0.05 false discovery rate.

Germline V gene data show CDR1 as GTSNPN and CDR2 as SVGIG (reference sequence). CDR3 length equals 13 residues. The germline V and J ends were trimmed by 2 bases and 4 bases, with 11 bases remaining between them. This chain uses TRBV30 with TRBJ1-1, with TRBD1 as a possible D gene (6 bases). Specimen: PBMCs. The TCR originated in a male donor in good health and CMV-seropositive. CDR3 residues: CAWSYRAGTEAFF. DNA of the CDR3: TGTGCCTGGAGTTACAGGGCTGGCACTGAAGCTTTCTTT.